The 25 T cell receptor beta chains given below trace back to one sample, sequenced in a study of human T cells and chemical hapten exposure. Time point specified: pre-sensitization, week 0. Treatment given: therapeutic diphenylcyclopropenone sensitization with weekly scalp DPC. One entry per CDR3 protein, called by TCRdb with MiXCR from the RACE reads. The sample lists more than 250,000 distinct CDR3 sequences; just under 8% were seen once. The source was whole blood, collected in connection with sensitization to the hapten diphenylcyclopropenone (DPC). These receptors originate from a man in his late teens or twenties with alopecia areata. Some clones in this sample may be carry-over from other donors' samples.

The chain combines TRBV9 with TRBJ1-3; no clear D gene. V lost 0 bases to trimming and J lost 1 base, with 11 bases between them. Germline CDR1 reads SGDLS; CDR2 reads YYNGEE. The CDR3 length is 16 residues. This chain's CDR3 is CASSVGEATSGNTIYF. The CDR3, as DNA: TGTGCCAGCAGCGTAGGGGAGGCGACATCTGGAAACACCATATATTTT.

The chain joins TRBV20-1 to TRBJ1-2; 7 bases match TRBD1. The trim removed 5 bases at V and 6 bases at J, leaving 3 bases unmatched. The CDR3 loop spans 11 amino acids. Germline V lookup: CDR1 DFQATT, CDR2 SNEGSKA (reference sequence). This chain's CDR3 is CSAPRGNGYTF. The DNA of the CDR3 is TGCAGTGCTCCCAGGGGGAATGGCTACACCTTC.

This clonotype was observed many times. V gene TRBV7-2 combines with J gene TRBJ2-3; weak D call: TRBD2 (5 bases). CDR1 and CDR2 (germline): SGHTA, FQGNSA. The CDR3 is 14 residues long. V gave up 0 bases and J gave up 3 bases, with 7 bases separating them. CDR3 amino acids: CASSLAGETDTQYF. The CDR3 bases are TGTGCCAGCAGCTTAGCCGGGGAAACAGATACGCAGTATTTT.

V usage is TRBV12-3 or TRBV12-4 and J usage is TRBJ1-5; D gene unclear. The CDR3 sequence is 15 residues long. V lost 3 bases, J lost 0 bases, and 9 bases lay in between. The CDR3 reads CASSFWANSNQPQHF. The CDR3 DNA sequence: TGTGCCAGCAGTTTCTGGGCGAATAGCAATCAGCCCCAGCATTTT.

V gene TRBV5-6 combines with J gene TRBJ1-6; TRBD1 is a possible D gene (5 bases). Trimming shortened V by 2 bases and J by 10 bases, and 13 bases separated the two germline ends. Germline loops: CDR1 SGHDT, CDR2 YYEEEE. The CDR3 consists of 14 residues. CDR3 sequence: CASSFERGTSPLHF. CDR3 sequence (DNA): TGTGCCAGCAGCTTCGAACGGGGGACCTCACCCCTCCACTTT. Filled out from reference TRBV5-6 and TRBJ1-6, the complete variable domain reads DAGVTQSPTHLIKTRGQQVTLRCSPKSGHDTVSWYQQALGQGPQFIFQYYEEEERQRGNFPDRFSGHQFPNYSSELNVNALLLGDSALYLCASSFERGTSPLHFGNGTRLTVT.

This clonotype was seen a handful of times. The V call is TRBV20-1, the J call TRBJ1-5, with unresolved D. Germline CDR1 DFQATT, CDR2 SNEGSKA (reference sequence). This CDR3 region has 13 residues. Trimming cost V 6 bases and J 0 bases, with 9 bases left between them. The CDR3 loop is CSALIGSNQPQHF. In DNA form, the CDR3 reads TGCAGTGCGCTGATTGGTAGCAATCAGCCCCAGCATTTT.

The rearrangement links TRBV4-3 to TRBJ2-1, with 8 bases aligning to TRBD1. The V segment lost 1 base and the J segment 1 base; nucleotides outside the gene matches: 12. This CDR3 spans 19 amino acids. Germline V gene data show CDR1 as LGHNA and CDR2 as YSLEER. The CDR3 loop is CASSQAGALGQGSYNEQFF. CDR3 nucleotide sequence: TGCGCCAGCAGCCAAGCCGGGGCCTTAGGACAGGGTTCCTACAATGAGCAGTTCTTC.

J is TRBJ2-1 and V is TRBV10-3, with D unclear. Germline CDR1 ENHRY, CDR2 SYGVKD. Trimming shortened V by 0 bases and J by 5 bases, and 8 bases separated the two germline ends. This CDR3 has 14 amino acids. The CDR3 here is CAISESILDNEQFF. Here the CDR3 DNA reads TGTGCCATCAGTGAGTCGATCCTCGACAATGAGCAGTTCTTC.

This clonotype has a handful of counts. The chain carries TRBV12-3 or TRBV12-4 and TRBJ1-2; 9 bases line up with TRBD1. V shed 6 bases, J shed 1 base, and the junction held 6 bases outside the gene matches. The CDR3 runs to 15 residues. The CDR3 DNA follows: TGTGCCAGCAGCCCTGGGACAGGGAATAACTATGGCTACACCTTC. Translated: CASSPGTGNNYGYTF.

The CDR3 DNA reads TGTGCCAGCAGCTTAAATAAGTATCGACGGCATTCAAATTCACCCCTCCACTTT. Translating it yields CASSLNKYRRHSNSPLHF. V gene TRBV11-2 combines with J gene TRBJ1-6; D is undetermined. The ends were cut back, 2 bases at V and 7 bases at J, with 21 bases in the middle. This CDR3 comprises 18 residues. Per the germline V gene, CDR1 is SGHAT and CDR2 is FQNNGV.

Concerning this clonotype: A junction end diverges from the germline sequence, so it may reflect a read error. The V gene is TRBV7-2, the J gene TRBJ2-2, with D possibly TRBD1 on 5 matching bases. From germline, CDR1 is SGHTA and CDR2 FQGNSA. The CDR3 covers 14 residues. The CDR3 DNA follows: TGTGCCAGCAGATTAGGGGCTATCACCGGGGAGCTGTTTTTT. Translation: CASRLGAITGELFF.

Only a few counts were recorded for this clonotype. The chain combines TRBV5-1 with TRBJ1-1; a weak D match, TRBD1 (5 bases). CDR3 length equals 14 residues. Germline lookup yields CDR1 SGHRS and CDR2 YFSETQ. Trimming stripped 4 bases from V and 2 bases from J, with 12 bases between. The CDR3 coding sequence is TGCGCCAGCAGCGAGGACGGGGCCAACACTGAAGCTTTCTTT. The encoded protein is CASSEDGANTEAFF.

In its sample, this clonotype was seen a few times. The chain uses TRBV3-2 and TRBJ1-1; whether TRBD1, the table's D call, matches the DNA was not checked. TRBV3-2 is assigned pseudogene status. This CDR3 is built from 18 residues. The CDR3 reads CASSQGTDAEARSTEAFF. CDR3 nucleotide sequence: TGTGCCAGCAGCCAAGGGACAGACGCTGAGGCCAGATCCACTGAAGCTTTCTTT.

As to this clonotype: It may be a read error: a sequence one base away is much more abundant. This chain joins TRBV4-1 and TRBJ1-6, with D perhaps TRBD1 (5 bases). Trimming left V 5 bases short and J 10 bases short, with 15 bases between. The CDR3 has 14 residues. In germline, CDR1 is MGHRA, CDR2 YSYEKL. DNA of the CDR3: TGCGCCAGCAGCAACCGGGACCAGGGCTCACCCCTCCACTTT. Residues: CASSNRDQGSPLHF.

Only a few counts were recorded for this clonotype. The rearrangement uses TRBV7-9 and TRBJ2-7; D is unresolved. This CDR3 has 13 amino acids. V was cut by 1 base and J by 9 bases, with 13 bases left in between. Germline V CDR1 and CDR2: SEHNR, FQNEAQ (reference sequence). CDR3 nucleotides: TGTGCCAGCAGCTTAGATTCGGCCCCGGGGCAGTACGTC. This encodes CASSLDSAPGQYV.

The sample holds a few counts of this clonotype. The rearrangement joins TRBV12-3 or TRBV12-4 to TRBJ1-5; D is perhaps TRBD1 (5 bases). The germline V and J ends were trimmed by 3 bases and 0 bases, with 9 bases remaining between them. The CDR3 sequence is 15 residues long. Here the CDR3 DNA reads TGTGCCAGCAGTTTGCAGGGAGTTAGCAATCAGCCCCAGCATTTT. This sequence encodes CASSLQGVSNQPQHF.

V gene TRBV3-1 combines with J gene TRBJ1-1; the D is unclear. With 3 bases removed from V and 1 base from J, the gap between germline ends came to 9 bases. CDR1 and CDR2 (germline): LGHDT, YNNKEL (reference sequence). The CDR3 runs 14 residues. The CDR3 DNA is TGTGCCAGCAGCCAGTGGCGGGGGAACACTGAAGCTTTCTTT. Its protein product is CASSQWRGNTEAFF.

This clonotype appeared many times. This chain joins TRBV4-3 and TRBJ2-4; no clear D. Trimming pared 1 base from V and 5 bases from J, leaving 9 bases between. The germline V gene encodes CDR1 LGHNA and CDR2 YSLEER. This CDR3 comprises 14 residues. The CDR3 DNA follows: TGCGCCAGCAGCCAAGTGCGCCAAGAAAACATTCAGTACTTC. It codes for CASSQVRQENIQYF.

The J gene is TRBJ2-5, the V gene TRBV4-2; D uncertain. Germline V gives CDR1 LGHNA, CDR2 YNFKEQ. The V and J ends lost 0 bases and 2 bases respectively, with 13 bases between them. This CDR3 comprises 16 residues. CDR3 residues: CASSQESTRRQETQYF. CDR3 nucleotide sequence: TGTGCCAGCAGCCAAGAATCGACCCGACGGCAAGAGACCCAGTACTTC.

This clonotype appeared a few times. This CDR3 is CASSLVSGGHEQYV. Here the CDR3 DNA reads TGTGCCAGCAGCTTAGTATCAGGGGGCCACGAGCAGTACGTC. The chain employs TRBV7-9 and TRBJ2-7, with 8 bases that match TRBD1. J gave up 5 bases and V 1 base, and 4 bases lay outside the gene matches. Germline CDR1 reads SEHNR; CDR2 reads FQNEAQ (reference sequence). The CDR3 has 14 amino acids.

This clonotype was detected only a few times. The CDR3 DNA is TGTGCCAGCAGCTCGCGGACAGGGGCTAATGAAAAACTGTTTTTT. The encoded protein is CASSSRTGANEKLFF. V and J are TRBV7-2 and TRBJ1-4; TRBD1 matches 9 bases. Germline lookup yields CDR1 SGHTA and CDR2 FQGNSA. The trim removed 4 bases at V and 3 bases at J, leaving 3 bases unmatched. CDR3 length equals 15 residues.

This clonotype appeared a few times. This chain connects TRBV10-3 to TRBJ1-2; D is uncertain. Germline V CDR1 and CDR2: ENHRY, SYGVKD. The CDR3 consists of 12 residues. Trimming removed 0 bases at V and 8 bases at J, with 7 bases between. The CDR3 loop reads CAISESTAGYTF. CDR3 sequence (DNA): TGTGCCATCAGTGAGTCTACGGCGGGCTACACCTTC.

The rearrangement links TRBV11-2 to TRBJ2-3; 9 positions agree with TRBD2. Germline V gene sequence: CDR1 SGHAT, CDR2 FQNNGV. The CDR3 is 16 amino acids. V trimming: 4 bases; J trimming: 4 bases; junction bases outside the gene matches: 9. CDR3 sequence reads: CASSSRAGGLADTQYF. CDR3 in DNA: TGTGCCAGCAGCTCCCGAGCGGGGGGTCTCGCAGATACGCAGTATTTT.

This clonotype was detected many times. CDR3 nucleotide sequence: TGTGCCAGCAGCACAAAATTGGACAGGGCGAGCTCCTACAATGAGCAGTTCTTC. It specifies CASSTKLDRASSYNEQFF. The chain employs TRBV7-8 and TRBJ2-1; TRBD1 agrees at 8 bases. The V and J ends lost 5 bases and 0 bases, in that order; junction bases with no gene match: 12. The CDR3 extends over 18 amino acids. Germline V gene sequence: CDR1 SGHVS, CDR2 FQNEAQ.

There are a few counts of this clonotype. V usage is TRBV6-5 and J usage is TRBJ2-7; 7 nucleotides align to TRBD1. The CDR3 is 14 amino acids. Germline CDR1 MNHEY, CDR2 SVGAGI. V dropped 5 bases and J dropped 1; count of bases not matched to a gene: 5. The CDR3 sequence: CASSPRDRSYEQYV. As DNA, the CDR3 is TGTGCCAGCAGTCCCCGGGACAGATCCTACGAGCAGTACGTC.